The 24 T cell receptor beta chains below all came from one sample that was sequenced in a study of shared clonotypes between healthy human individuals. Using immunoSEQ multiplex PCR, the repertoire was profiled, and TCRdb retains in-frame clones only, with some absent. The table has some 1.5 million clones, around 97% seen once. The specimen sequenced was naive CD4+ T cells sorted from blood. Subset indicated: CD45RA+ positively selected. The receptor source for this set is a young man in good health.

In this sample, this clone turned up a few times. CDR3 bases: TGTGCCAGCAGCCGTTCTGGCGCGAAGGCCTACGAGCAGTACTTC. It translates to CASSRSGAKAYEQYF. V and J are TRBV13 and TRBJ2-7; D unclear. CDR3 size: 15 residues. Germline V gives CDR1 PRHDT, CDR2 FYEKMQ (reference sequence). V was cut by 5 bases and J by 2 bases, with 16 bases left in between.

This sequence joins TRBV6-1 and TRBJ1-4; no firm D call. V was trimmed by 4 bases and J by 7 bases, leaving 19 bases between them. The V gene's germline CDR1 is MNHNS and CDR2 SASEGT. This CDR3 region has 16 residues. CDR3 in DNA: TGTGCCAGCAGTGTTAACGCCCCGGCCAGCGGTGAAAAACTGTTTTTT. It codes for CASSVNAPASGEKLFF.

The chain has TRBV7-3 and TRBJ2-1; no clear D. The germline CDR1 and CDR2 sequences are SGHTA and FQGTGA. CDR3 length: 11 residues. With 4 bases removed from V and 9 bases from J, the gap between germline ends came to 7 bases. CDR3 region: CASSYGSEQFF. In DNA form, the CDR3 reads TGTGCCAGCAGCTACGGATCTGAGCAGTTCTTC.

About this clone: Other DNA sequences in the same sample also yield this CDR3. The chain carries TRBV18 and TRBJ2-7; 12 nucleotides agree with TRBD2. The CDR3 covers 16 residues. V shed 3 bases, J shed 0 bases, and the junction held 3 bases outside the gene matches. Germline CDR1 KGHSH, CDR2 LQKENI. As DNA, the CDR3 is TGTGCCAGCTCACCCCTAGCGGGGGGGTTCTCCTACGAGCAGTACTTC. This translates into CASSPLAGGFSYEQYF. Looking up the rest from reference TRBV18 and TRBJ2-7 gives the full variable domain: NAGVMQNPRHLVRRRGQEARLRCSPMKGHSHVYWYRQLPEEGLKFMVYLQKENIIDESGMPKERFSAEFPKEGPSILRIQQVVRGDSAAYFCASSPLAGGFSYEQYFGPGTRLTVT.

V gene TRBV18 combines with J gene TRBJ2-3, with D unresolved. Germline V lookup: CDR1 KGHSH, CDR2 LQKENI. The CDR3 runs to 13 residues. Trimming stripped 3 bases from V and 5 bases from J, with 9 bases between. CDR3 loop: CASSPRYQDTQYF. Here the CDR3 DNA reads TGTGCCAGCTCACCCCGTTATCAAGATACGCAGTATTTT.

For this clone: The same CDR3 can be traced to other DNA sequences in this sample. The chain uses TRBV11-3 and TRBJ2-3, with no clear D. Trimming took off 1 base at V and 6 bases at J, with 2 bases between the two ends. Germline values: CDR1 SGHNT, CDR2 YENEEA. The CDR3 is 11 residues long. CDR3 residues: CASSLGDTQYF. As DNA, the CDR3 is TGTGCCAGCAGCTTAGGGGATACGCAGTATTTT. The full variable domain, rest sourced from reference TRBV11-3 and TRBJ2-3, is EAGVVQSPRYKIIEKKQPVAFWCNPISGHNTLYWYLQNLGQGPELLIRYENEEAVDDSQLPKDRFSAERLKGVDSTLKIQPAELGDSAVYLCASSLGDTQYFGPGTRLTVL.

The chain couples TRBV10-1 to TRBJ2-1; the match to TRBD2 covers 15 bases. The germline V gene encodes CDR1 WNHNN and CDR2 SYGVQD (reference sequence). The V segment lost 6 bases and the J segment 4 bases; nucleotides outside the gene matches: 4. CDR3 size: 16 residues. In DNA form, the CDR3 reads TGCGCCAGCAGAGCCGGGACTAGCGGGAGGTACAATGAGCAGTTCTTC. This translates into CASRAGTSGRYNEQFF.

V and J are TRBV7-9 and TRBJ2-7; TRBD2 agrees at 10 bases. Germline lookup yields CDR1 SEHNR and CDR2 FQNEAQ (reference sequence). V lost 7 bases, J lost 3 bases, and 3 bases stayed unmatched. The CDR3 has 13 residues. The CDR3: CASTAGGDYEQYF. CDR3 DNA: TGTGCCAGCACAGCGGGAGGGGACTACGAGCAGTACTTC. Complete variable domain (other parts from reference TRBV7-9 and TRBJ2-7): DTGVSQNPRHKITKRGQNVTFRCDPISEHNRLYWYRQTLGQGPEFLTYFQNEAQLEKSRLLSDRFSAERPKGSFSTLEIQRTEQGDSAMYLCASTAGGDYEQYFGPGTRLTVT.

The chain combines TRBV15 with TRBJ1-5; the D is unclear. Germline V gene data show CDR1 as LNHNV and CDR2 as YYDKDF (reference sequence). This CDR3 spans 16 amino acids. The V end was cut by 0 bases, the J end by 5 bases, with 14 bases between. DNA of the CDR3: TGTGCCACCAGCAGAGATAGGATAGGGAACTATCAGCCCCAGCATTTT. This codes for CATSRDRIGNYQPQHF. The full variable domain, its missing parts supplied by reference TRBV15 and TRBJ1-5, is DAMVIQNPRYQVTQFGKPVTLSCSQTLNHNVMYWYQQKSSQAPKLLFHYYDKDFNNEADTPDNFQSRRPNTSFCFLDIRSPGLGDTAMYLCATSRDRIGNYQPQHFGDGTRLSIL.

As regards this clone: Other DNA sequences in this specimen translate into the identical CDR3. The rearrangement links TRBV27 to TRBJ1-2; no definite D call. V lost 6 bases, J lost 2 bases, and 10 bases lay in between. This CDR3 has 13 residues. Germline values: CDR1 MNHEY, CDR2 SMNVEV (reference sequence). The CDR3 nucleotides are TGTGCCAGCAGCCTTACAGAAAACTATGGCTACACCTTC. Its translation is CASSLTENYGYTF.

V usage is TRBV4-1 and J usage is TRBJ1-2; no clear D. The germline V gene encodes CDR1 MGHRA and CDR2 YSYEKL. The V end was cut by 8 bases, the J end by 3 bases, with 7 bases between. This CDR3 comprises 11 residues. Here the CDR3 DNA reads TGCGCCAGCCAGAACGACTATGGCTACACCTTC. Translation: CASQNDYGYTF.

V gene TRBV10-3 combines with J gene TRBJ2-1, with 9 bases that match TRBD2. Germline V gene sequence: CDR1 ENHRY, CDR2 SYGVKD. The CDR3 spans 14 residues. V shed 6 bases and J 10 bases; nucleotides not matched to a gene: 10. Here the CDR3 DNA reads TGTGCCATCAGAGCGCGGGAGGGGGGCCTCGAGCAGTTCTTC. Protein product: CAIRAREGGLEQFF.

V and J are TRBV5-1 and TRBJ2-3; possible D gene TRBD2, 6 bases. Germline V gene lookup returns CDR1 SGHRS and CDR2 YFSETQ. V dropped 6 bases and J dropped 4 bases, with 15 bases sitting between them. The CDR3 consists of 14 residues. CDR3 amino acids: CASNLGGGADTQYF. CDR3 sequence (DNA): TGCGCCAGCAACCTCGGGGGAGGCGCAGATACGCAGTATTTT.

This chain joins TRBV11-2 and TRBJ2-3, with D unresolved. V dropped 6 bases and J dropped 0 bases, with 13 bases sitting between them. This CDR3 comprises 15 residues. Germline values: CDR1 SGHAT, CDR2 FQNNGV. CDR3: CASRLKGISTDTQYF. The DNA for the CDR3 is TGTGCCAGCAGATTGAAGGGTATAAGCACAGATACGCAGTATTTT. Looking up the rest from reference TRBV11-2 and TRBJ2-3 gives the full variable domain: EAGVAQSPRYKIIEKRQSVAFWCNPISGHATLYWYQQILGQGPKLLIQFQNNGVVDDSQLPKDRFSAERLKGVDSTLKIQPAKLEDSAVYLCASRLKGISTDTQYFGPGTRLTVL.

V gene TRBV2 combines with J gene TRBJ1-3; D call uncertain. Germline CDR1 and CDR2: SNHLY and FYNNEI. The CDR3 totals 12 residues. V was trimmed by 4 bases and J by 4 bases, leaving 5 bases between them. The chain's CDR3 is CASSVGGNTIYF. The CDR3 DNA reads TGTGCCAGCAGTGTTGGAGGAAACACCATATATTTT.

The CDR3 sequence: CASSSIPEIYNEQFF. The CDR3 region has the DNA TGTGCCAGCAGCTCAATACCCGAGATTTACAATGAGCAGTTCTTC. This chain links TRBV11-2 with TRBJ2-1; D gene uncertain. The CDR3 is made up of 15 amino acids. Per the germline V gene, CDR1 is SGHAT and CDR2 is FQNNGV. V lost 4 bases and J 4 bases, leaving 14 bases between the germline ends.

The rearrangement links TRBV2 to TRBJ1-1; D is possibly TRBD1 (6 bases). Germline CDR1 reads SNHLY; CDR2 reads FYNNEI. V lost 5 bases and J 10 bases, leaving 14 bases between the germline ends. This CDR3 comprises 12 residues. As DNA, the CDR3 is TGTGCCAGCAGTATGTACAGGGACGGAGCTTTCTTT. Translation: CASSMYRDGAFF. The full variable domain, in which reference TRBV2 and TRBJ1-1 provide the parts outside the CDR3, is EPEVTQTPSHQVTQMGQEVILRCVPISNHLYFYWYRQILGQKVEFLVSFYNNEISEKSEIFDDQFSVERPDGSNFTLKIRSTKLEDSAMYFCASSMYRDGAFFGQGTRLTVV.

This clone appeared once. The chain joins TRBV27 to TRBJ1-4; D is unresolved. This CDR3 is 17 amino acids long. Germline CDR1 is MNHEY and CDR2 is SMNVEV (reference sequence). The V and J ends lost 10 bases and 1 base respectively, with 22 bases between them. The CDR3 DNA sequence: TGTGCCACAACAATCTTACACGGGTGGGAAACTAATGAAAAACTGTTTTTT. Its protein product is CATTILHGWETNEKLFF.

The rearrangement links TRBV9 to TRBJ2-1; 10 bases align to TRBD2. Germline-derived CDR1 and CDR2 are SGDLS and YYNGEE. The CDR3 is 16 residues long. The V and J ends lost 0 bases and 7 bases, in that order; junction bases with no gene match: 7. The CDR3 sequence is CASSVEVRTSGNEQFF. In nucleotides, the CDR3 is TGTGCCAGCAGCGTAGAGGTCCGGACTAGCGGTAATGAGCAGTTCTTC.

This rearrangement joins TRBV11-2 to TRBJ2-2, with 9 bases identical to TRBD2. CDR3 length equals 15 residues. From germline, CDR1 is SGHAT and CDR2 FQNNGV. V trimming: 5 bases; J trimming: 5 bases; junction bases outside the gene matches: 6. The CDR3: CASSVAGGATGELFF. The CDR3 coding sequence is TGTGCCAGCAGCGTCGCGGGAGGGGCAACCGGGGAGCTGTTTTTT.

The chain links TRBV28 to TRBJ2-7; D not certain. The CDR3 totals 12 residues. Germline V gives CDR1 MDHEN, CDR2 SYDVKM. V was clipped by 4 bases and J by 6 bases, with 10 bases between them. Here the CDR3 DNA reads TGTGCCAGCAGTTGGGGAAATAGCGAGCAGTACTTC. This gives the protein CASSWGNSEQYF.

The gene calls are TRBV9 and TRBJ2-1, with D unclear. CDR3 size: 16 residues. The V end was cut by 0 bases, the J end by 3 bases, with 13 bases between. The germline gives CDR1 SGDLS, CDR2 YYNGEE. Here the CDR3 DNA reads TGTGCCAGCAGCGTAGCTCTGGGCCGTAACTACAATGAGCAGTTCTTC. It yields the protein CASSVALGRNYNEQFF.

The CDR3 nucleotides are TGTGCCAGCAGTTTACAATCTGGGGCCAACGTCCTGACTTTC. It codes for CASSLQSGANVLTF. The chain is built from TRBV28 and TRBJ2-6, with D unclear. The germline V gene encodes CDR1 MDHEN and CDR2 SYDVKM. The V and J ends lost 2 bases and 1 base respectively, with 3 bases between them. The CDR3 is made up of 14 amino acids.

J is TRBJ2-6 and V is TRBV7-2; the D gene could be TRBD1 or TRBD2 (5 bases each). The germline V and J ends were trimmed by 1 base and 0 bases, with 16 bases remaining between them. CDR1 and CDR2 (germline): SGHTA, FQGNSA. There are 19 residues in the CDR3. CDR3 sequence: CASSLESGRVLSGANVLTF. CDR3 DNA: TGTGCCAGCAGCTTAGAGTCGGGGCGTGTACTCTCTGGGGCCAACGTCCTGACTTTC.